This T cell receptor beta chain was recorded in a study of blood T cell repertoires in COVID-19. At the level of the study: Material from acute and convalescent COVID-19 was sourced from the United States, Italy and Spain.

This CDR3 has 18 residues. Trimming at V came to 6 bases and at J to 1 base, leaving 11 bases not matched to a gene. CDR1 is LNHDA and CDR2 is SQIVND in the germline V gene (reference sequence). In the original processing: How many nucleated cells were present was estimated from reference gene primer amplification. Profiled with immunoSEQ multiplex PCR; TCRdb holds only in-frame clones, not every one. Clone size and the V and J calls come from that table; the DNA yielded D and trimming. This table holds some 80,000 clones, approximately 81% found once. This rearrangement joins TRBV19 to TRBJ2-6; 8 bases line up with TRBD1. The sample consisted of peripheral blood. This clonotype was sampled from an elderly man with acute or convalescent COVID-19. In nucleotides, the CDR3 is TGTGCCAGTAGATTCCGGGACAGGCCACTTTCTGGGGCCAACGTCCTGACTTTC. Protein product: CASRFRDRPLSGANVLTF.